A single sample is the source of the 6 T cell receptor beta chains below, sequenced in a study of graft-versus-host responses after intestinal transplantation. Clones were read by immunoSEQ multiplex PCR, and TCRdb kept only the in-frame ones, dropping some. The table lists under 25,000 clones, around 33% of them singletons. This specimen was alloreactive CD4+ T cells from a mixed lymphocyte reaction culture, taken before transplantation. Subset reported: CFSE-low proliferating T cells sorted from roughly six-day pre-transplant mixed lymphocyte reaction (GvH or HvG direction). Source of these receptors: a human patient who was an organ donor for intestinal transplantation.

V and J are TRBV6-1 and TRBJ2-5; weak D call: TRBD1 (6 bases). From germline, CDR1 is MNHNS and CDR2 SASEGT. V dropped 8 bases and J dropped 1 base, with 17 bases sitting between them. The CDR3 runs 15 residues. The CDR3 loop is CASRWEIGGQETQYF. The CDR3 DNA follows: TGTGCCAGCCGATGGGAGATAGGGGGCCAAGAGACCCAGTACTTC.

V is TRBV28 and J is TRBJ2-7; D ambiguous. The CDR3 totals 13 residues. The V end lost 5 bases, the J end lost 2 bases, and 10 bases lay between the germline ends. In germline, CDR1 is MDHEN, CDR2 SYDVKM. The CDR3 region has the DNA TGTGCCAGCAGTCCGGTGGCGCCCTACGAGCAGTACTTC. Protein sequence: CASSPVAPYEQYF.

This clone showed up just a few times. The rearrangement links TRBV11-3 to TRBJ2-1; D unclear. This CDR3 has 13 residues. Germline loops: CDR1 SGHNT, CDR2 YENEEA. V was pared by 3 bases and J by 9 bases, with 12 bases between. The CDR3 is CASSFDRSGEQFF. The CDR3 region has the DNA TGTGCCAGCAGCTTTGACCGTTCGGGTGAGCAGTTCTTC.

This rearrangement joins TRBV7-2 to TRBJ2-3, with 7 bases fitting TRBD2. This CDR3 contains 13 residues. CDR1 and CDR2 (germline): SGHTA, FQGNSA. V dropped 7 bases and J dropped 4; count of bases not matched to a gene: 5. The CDR3 loop reads CASNGRRPDTQYF. In nucleotides, the CDR3 is TGTGCCAGCAACGGGAGGAGGCCAGATACGCAGTATTTT.

The rearrangement links TRBV6-1 to TRBJ2-1; 11 bases are a match to TRBD2. The junction had 6 bases not matched to a gene; V was cut back by 5 bases and J by 9 bases. This CDR3 region has 14 residues. Germline assignment: CDR1 MNHNS and CDR2 SASEGT. This CDR3 is CASSWLAGGVEQFF. The CDR3 DNA reads as TGTGCCAGCAGTTGGCTAGCGGGAGGTGTTGAGCAGTTCTTC.

This clone occurred a few times. This chain uses TRBV5-1 with TRBJ1-1; the D gene is possibly TRBD1 (6 bases). CDR1 is SGHRS and CDR2 is YFSETQ in the germline V gene. The CDR3 spans 15 residues. The V end was cut by 5 bases, the J end by 2 bases, with 16 bases between. Written as DNA, the CDR3 is TGCGCCAGCAGAACCGGGGGACACTCTAACACTGAAGCTTTCTTT. Protein product: CASRTGGHSNTEAFF. Combining the CDR3 with reference TRBV5-1 and TRBJ1-1 gives the whole variable domain KAGVTQTPRYLIKTRGQQVTLSCSPISGHRSVSWYQQTPGQGLQFLFEYFSETQRNKGNFPGRFSGRQFSNSRSEMNVSTLELGDSALYLCASRTGGHSNTEAFFGQGTRLTVV.